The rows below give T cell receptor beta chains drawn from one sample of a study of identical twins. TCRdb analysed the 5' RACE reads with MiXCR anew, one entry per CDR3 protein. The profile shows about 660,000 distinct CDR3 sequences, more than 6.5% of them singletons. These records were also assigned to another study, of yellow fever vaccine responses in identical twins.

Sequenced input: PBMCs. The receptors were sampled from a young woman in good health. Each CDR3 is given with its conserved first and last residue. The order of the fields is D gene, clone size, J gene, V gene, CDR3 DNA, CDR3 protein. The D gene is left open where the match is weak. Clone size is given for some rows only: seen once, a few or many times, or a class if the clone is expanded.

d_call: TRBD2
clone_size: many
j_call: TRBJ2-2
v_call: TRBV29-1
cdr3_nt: TGCAGCGTTGAAGATCCGATAAGCGGGGGGGTAACCGGGGAGCTGTTTTTT
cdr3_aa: CSVEDPISGGVTGELFF

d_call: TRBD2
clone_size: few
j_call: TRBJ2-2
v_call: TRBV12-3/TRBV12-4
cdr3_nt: TGTGCCAGCATCGGGGGGACGAACACCGGGGAGCTGTTTTTT
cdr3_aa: CASIGGTNTGELFF

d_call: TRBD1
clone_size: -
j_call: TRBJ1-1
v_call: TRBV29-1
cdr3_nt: TGCAGCGCCTCGGGACAGGGGAACACTGAAGCTTTCTTT
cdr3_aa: CSASGQGNTEAFF

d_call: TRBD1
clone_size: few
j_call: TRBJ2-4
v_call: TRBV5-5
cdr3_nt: TGTGCCAGCAGCTTGGGGACAGGGGTAGCCATTCAGTACTTC
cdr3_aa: CASSLGTGVAIQYF

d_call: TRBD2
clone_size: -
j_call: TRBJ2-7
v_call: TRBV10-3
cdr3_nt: TGTGCCATCAGTGAGAGGGGGGCTAGCGGGATACCCTCCTACGAGCAGTACTTC
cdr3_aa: CAISERGASGIPSYEQYF

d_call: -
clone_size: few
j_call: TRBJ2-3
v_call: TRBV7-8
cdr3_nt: TGTGCCAGCAGCTTAGACCCCTCTGCAGATACGCAGTATTTT
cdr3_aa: CASSLDPSADTQYF

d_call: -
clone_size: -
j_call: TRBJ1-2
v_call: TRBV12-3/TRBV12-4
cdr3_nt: TGTGCCAGCAGGAAACAGGGTGGGCTCTTGGGCTACACCTTC
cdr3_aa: CASRKQGGLLGYTF

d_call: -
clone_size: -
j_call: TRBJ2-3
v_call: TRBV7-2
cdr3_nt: TGTGCCAGCAGCTTAGAAATCGGCACCACAGATACGCAGTATTTT
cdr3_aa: CASSLEIGTTDTQYF

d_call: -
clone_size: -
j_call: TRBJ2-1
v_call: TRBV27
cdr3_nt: TGTGCCAGCAGTCCCCAGACAGTAACGATGTTCCAGTTCTTC
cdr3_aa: CASSPQTVTMFQFF

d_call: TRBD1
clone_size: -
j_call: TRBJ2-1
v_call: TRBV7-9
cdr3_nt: TGTGCCAGCAGCTCATCCGGACAGGGGCAGTTCTTC
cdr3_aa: CASSSSGQGQFF

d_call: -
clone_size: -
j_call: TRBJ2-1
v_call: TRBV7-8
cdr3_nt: TGTGCCAGCAGCAGGGGGGTTTGGGATGAGCAGTTCTTC
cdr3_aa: CASSRGVWDEQFF

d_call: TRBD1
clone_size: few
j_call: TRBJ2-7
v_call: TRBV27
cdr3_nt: TGTGCCAGTAGAAGGGGGCACTCCTACGAGCAGTACTTC
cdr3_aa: CASRRGHSYEQYF

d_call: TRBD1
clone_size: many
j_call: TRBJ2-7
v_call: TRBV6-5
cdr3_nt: TGTGCCAGCAGTTCCTCGACAGGGGCCTACGAGCAGTACTTC
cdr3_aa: CASSSSTGAYEQYF

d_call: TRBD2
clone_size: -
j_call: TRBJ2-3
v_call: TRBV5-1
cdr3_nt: TGCGCCAGCAGCTTGGGCCTAGCGGGGATTGATACGCAGTATTTT
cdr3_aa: CASSLGLAGIDTQYF

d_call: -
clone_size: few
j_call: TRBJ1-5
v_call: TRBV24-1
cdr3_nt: TGTGCCACCGGGACGGCGGATCAGCCCCAGCATTTT
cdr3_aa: CATGTADQPQHF

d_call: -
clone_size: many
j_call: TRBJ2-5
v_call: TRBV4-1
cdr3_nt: TGCGCCAGCAGCCAAGACGGGGATTGGGGAGAGACCCAGTACTTC
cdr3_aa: CASSQDGDWGETQYF

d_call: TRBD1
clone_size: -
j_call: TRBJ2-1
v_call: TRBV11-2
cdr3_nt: TGTGCCAGCAGCTTAAACATTTACGACAGGGGGCCGAGCTACAATGAGCAGTTCTTC
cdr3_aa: CASSLNIYDRGPSYNEQFF

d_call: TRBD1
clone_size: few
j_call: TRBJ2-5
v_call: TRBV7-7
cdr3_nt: TGTGCTAGCAGCTCGGGACAGGGAGGGGGAAAAGAGACCCAGTACTTC
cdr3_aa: CASSSGQGGGKETQYF

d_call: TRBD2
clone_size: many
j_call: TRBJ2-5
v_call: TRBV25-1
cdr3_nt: TGTGCCAGCACCAGCGGGGGGGCCCGGACCCAGTACTTC
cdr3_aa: CASTSGGARTQYF

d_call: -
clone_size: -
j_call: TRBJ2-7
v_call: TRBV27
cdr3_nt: TGTGCCAGTCGGACGGAGAGCTCCTACGAGCAGTACTTC
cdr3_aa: CASRTESSYEQYF

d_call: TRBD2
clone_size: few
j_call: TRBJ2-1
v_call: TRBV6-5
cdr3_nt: TGTGCCAGCAGTTCCGGGACTAGCCCCTTCGGAGGAGAGCAGTTCTTC
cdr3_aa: CASSSGTSPFGGEQFF

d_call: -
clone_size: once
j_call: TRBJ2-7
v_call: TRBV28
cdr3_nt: TGTGCCAGCAGCAGCTTTGGTAAATCCTACGAGCAGTACTTC
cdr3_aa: CASSSFGKSYEQYF

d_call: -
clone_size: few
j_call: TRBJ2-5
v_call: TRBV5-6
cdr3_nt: TGTGCCAGCAGCTGGAATACCGGGACGGGGGAGACCCAGTACTTC
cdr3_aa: CASSWNTGTGETQYF

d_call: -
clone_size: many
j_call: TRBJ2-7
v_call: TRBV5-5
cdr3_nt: TGTGCCAGCAGCACAATAAGCGGGCGCTACGAGCAGTACTTC
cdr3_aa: CASSTISGRYEQYF

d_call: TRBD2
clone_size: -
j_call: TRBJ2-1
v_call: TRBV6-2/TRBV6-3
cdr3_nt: TGTGCCAGCAGTCCTCTTCTAGCGGGAGCCAATGAGCAGTTCTTC
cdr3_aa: CASSPLLAGANEQFF

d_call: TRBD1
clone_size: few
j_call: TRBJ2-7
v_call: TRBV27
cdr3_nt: TGTGCCAGCAGTAAGGGACAGAGCTACTACGAGCAGTACTTC
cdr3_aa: CASSKGQSYYEQYF

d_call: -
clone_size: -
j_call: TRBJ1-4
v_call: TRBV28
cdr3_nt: TGTGCCAGTACTATCGACCGCCCCGATGGAAAACTGTTTTTT
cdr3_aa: CASTIDRPDGKLFF

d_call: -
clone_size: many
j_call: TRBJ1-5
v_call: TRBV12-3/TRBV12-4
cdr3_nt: TGTGCCAGCAGTTTAGGGGAAAATCAGCCCCAGCATTTT
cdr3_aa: CASSLGENQPQHF

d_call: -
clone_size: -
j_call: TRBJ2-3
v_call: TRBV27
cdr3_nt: TGTGCCAGCAGTTTCCTTGCTCGGGGGGCTGATACGCAGTATTTT
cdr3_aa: CASSFLARGADTQYF

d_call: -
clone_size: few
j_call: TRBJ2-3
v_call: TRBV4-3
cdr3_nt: TGCGCCAGCAGCCAAGTAGGGGGAGATACGCAGTATTTT
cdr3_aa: CASSQVGGDTQYF

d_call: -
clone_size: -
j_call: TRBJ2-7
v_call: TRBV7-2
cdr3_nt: TGTGCCAGCAGCTTAGGGGTCGGGCCCAGCTCTGGGGAGCAGTACTTC
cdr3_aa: CASSLGVGPSSGEQYF

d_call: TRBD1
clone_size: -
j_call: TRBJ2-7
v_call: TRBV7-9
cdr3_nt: TGTGCCAGCAAATACGGGACAGGATACGAGCAGTACTTC
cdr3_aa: CASKYGTGYEQYF

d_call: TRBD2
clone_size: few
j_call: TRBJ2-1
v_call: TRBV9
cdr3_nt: TGTGCCAGCAGCGTAAAGCCGGGAGGGGGTAGAAATGAGCAGTTCTTC
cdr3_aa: CASSVKPGGGRNEQFF

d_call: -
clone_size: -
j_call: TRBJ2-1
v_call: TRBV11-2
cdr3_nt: TGTGCCAGCACCGCAACTACCGGGGGCGCAGGCAATGAGCAGTTCTTC
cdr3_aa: CASTATTGGAGNEQFF

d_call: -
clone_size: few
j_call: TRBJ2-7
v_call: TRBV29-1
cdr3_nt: TGCAGCACCTCCGGGACTGGAGAATACGAGCAGTACTTC
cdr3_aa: CSTSGTGEYEQYF

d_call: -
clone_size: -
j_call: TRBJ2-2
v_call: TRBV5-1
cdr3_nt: TGCGCCAGCAGCGCCTTGACGAGTACCGGGGAGCTGTTTTTT
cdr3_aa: CASSALTSTGELFF

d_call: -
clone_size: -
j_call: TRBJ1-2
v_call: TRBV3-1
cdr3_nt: TGTGCCAGCAGCCAAGATTTGGCAGGGAACTATGGCTACACCTTC
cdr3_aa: CASSQDLAGNYGYTF

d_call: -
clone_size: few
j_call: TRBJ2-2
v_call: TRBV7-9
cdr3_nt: TGTGCCAGCAGCCACACAGGGACGAACACCGGGGAGCTGTTTTTT
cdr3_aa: CASSHTGTNTGELFF

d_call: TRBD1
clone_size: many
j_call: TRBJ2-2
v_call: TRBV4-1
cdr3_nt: TGCGCCAGCAGCCTCAAACCGGGACAGGGTAACACCGGGGAGCTGTTTTTT
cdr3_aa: CASSLKPGQGNTGELFF

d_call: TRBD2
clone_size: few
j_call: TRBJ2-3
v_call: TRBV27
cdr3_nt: TGTGCCAGCAGGGAGGTAGCGGGAGGATCCACAGATACGCAGTATTTT
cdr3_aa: CASREVAGGSTDTQYF

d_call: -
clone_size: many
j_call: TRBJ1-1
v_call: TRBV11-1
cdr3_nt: TGTGCCAGCAGCTCCTCCGGGACGGTGAACACTGAAGCTTTCTTT
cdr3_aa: CASSSSGTVNTEAFF

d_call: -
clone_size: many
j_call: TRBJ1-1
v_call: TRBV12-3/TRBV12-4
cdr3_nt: TGTGCCAGCGGTAGCCTAGGGCGCCTCGGGGCTTTCTTT
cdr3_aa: CASGSLGRLGAFF

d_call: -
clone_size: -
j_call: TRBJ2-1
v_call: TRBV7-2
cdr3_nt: TGTGCCAGCAGCTTAGTGCTAGCGCGATTCAGCTCCTACAATGAGCAGTTCTTC
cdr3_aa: CASSLVLARFSSYNEQFF

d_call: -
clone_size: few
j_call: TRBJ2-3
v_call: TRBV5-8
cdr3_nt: TGTGCCAGCAGCTACAGGGTTGGGACAGATACGCAGTATTTT
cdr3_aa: CASSYRVGTDTQYF

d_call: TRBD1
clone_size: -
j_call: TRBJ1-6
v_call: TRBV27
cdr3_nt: TGTGCCAGCGGCGACAGGGAGTCTTATAATTCACCCCTCCACTTT
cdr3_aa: CASGDRESYNSPLHF

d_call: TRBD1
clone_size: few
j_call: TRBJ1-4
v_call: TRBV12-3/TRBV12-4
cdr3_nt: TGTGCCAGCAGTTTGGGAGGGGGCGAAGGTGAAAAACTGTTTTTT
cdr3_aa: CASSLGGGEGEKLFF

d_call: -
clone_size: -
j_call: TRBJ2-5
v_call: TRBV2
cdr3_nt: TGTGCCTGCAGTGGGGGGACGAAAGAGACCCAGTACTTC
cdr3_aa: CACSGGTKETQYF

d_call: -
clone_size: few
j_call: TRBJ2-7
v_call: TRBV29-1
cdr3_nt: TGCAGCGTTCGGGCAGGGACGGGATTATACGAGCAGTACTTC
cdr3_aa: CSVRAGTGLYEQYF

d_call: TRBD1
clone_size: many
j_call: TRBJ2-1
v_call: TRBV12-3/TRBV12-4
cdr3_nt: TGTGCCACCCTCCGCGACAGGGCATACAATGAGCAGTTCTTC
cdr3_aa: CATLRDRAYNEQFF

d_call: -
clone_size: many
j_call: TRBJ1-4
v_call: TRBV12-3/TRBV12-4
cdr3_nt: TGTGCCAGCAGTTTCCAGGCGAATGAAAAACTGTTTTTT
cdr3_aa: CASSFQANEKLFF

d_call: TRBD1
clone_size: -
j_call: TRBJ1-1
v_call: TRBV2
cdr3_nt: TGTGCCAGCAGGACCGGGACAGGGGCCGGTCTAGCTTTCTTT
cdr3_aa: CASRTGTGAGLAFF

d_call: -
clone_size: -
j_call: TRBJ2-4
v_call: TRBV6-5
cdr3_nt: TGTGCCAGCAGTTACCCGAACTCGGTGGCCGCACTAGCCAAAAACATTCAGTACTTC
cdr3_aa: CASSYPNSVAALAKNIQYF

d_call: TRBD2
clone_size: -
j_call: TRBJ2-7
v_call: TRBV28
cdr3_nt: TGTGCCAGCAGCTCACCGGGACTAGTGCCTCACCCCTACGAGCAGTACTTC
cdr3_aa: CASSSPGLVPHPYEQYF

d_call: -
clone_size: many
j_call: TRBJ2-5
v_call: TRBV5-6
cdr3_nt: TGTGCCAGCAGCTTGGGGCCGCAGCAAGAGACCCAGTACTTC
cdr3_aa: CASSLGPQQETQYF

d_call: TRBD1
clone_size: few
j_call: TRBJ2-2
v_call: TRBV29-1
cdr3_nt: TGCAGCTCTACCGGGACAGGGAACACCGGGGAGCTGTTTTTT
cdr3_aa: CSSTGTGNTGELFF

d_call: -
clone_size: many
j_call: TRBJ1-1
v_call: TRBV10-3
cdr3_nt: TGTGCCATCAGTGTGCAGGACACTGAAGCTTTCTTT
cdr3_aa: CAISVQDTEAFF

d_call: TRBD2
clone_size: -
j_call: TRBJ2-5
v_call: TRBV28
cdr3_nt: TGTGCCAGCAGGGGACTAGCGGTAACACAAGAGACCCAGTACTTC
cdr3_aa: CASRGLAVTQETQYF

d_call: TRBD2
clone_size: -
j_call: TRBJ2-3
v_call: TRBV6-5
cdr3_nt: TGTGCCAGCAGTTACTCCCGACTAGCGGGGGCGGGAGATACGCAGTATTTT
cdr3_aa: CASSYSRLAGAGDTQYF

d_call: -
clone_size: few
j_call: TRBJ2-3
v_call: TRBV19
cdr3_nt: TGTGCCAGTAGTATGGCAGATACGCAGTATTTT
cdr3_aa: CASSMADTQYF